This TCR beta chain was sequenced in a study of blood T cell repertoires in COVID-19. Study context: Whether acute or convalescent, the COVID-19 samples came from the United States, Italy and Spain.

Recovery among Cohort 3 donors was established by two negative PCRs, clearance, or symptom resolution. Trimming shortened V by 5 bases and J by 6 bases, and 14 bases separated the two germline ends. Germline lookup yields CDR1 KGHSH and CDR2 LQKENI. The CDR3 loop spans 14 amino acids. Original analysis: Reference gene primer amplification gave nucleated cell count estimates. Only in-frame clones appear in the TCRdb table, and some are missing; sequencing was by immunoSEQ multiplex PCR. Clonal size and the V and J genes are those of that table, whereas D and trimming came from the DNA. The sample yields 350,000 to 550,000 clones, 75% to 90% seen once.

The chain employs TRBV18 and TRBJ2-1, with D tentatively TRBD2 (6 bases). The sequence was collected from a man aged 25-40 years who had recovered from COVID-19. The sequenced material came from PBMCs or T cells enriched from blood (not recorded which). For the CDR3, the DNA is TGTGCCAGCTCAAGCATGACGGGAGTCAATGAGCAGTTCTTC. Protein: CASSSMTGVNEQFF.